The 11 T cell receptor beta chains below all came from one sample that was sequenced in a study of Ad26.COV2.S vaccination and SARS-CoV-2 variants. Treatment described: 15 to 20 received Ad26.COV2.S at low or high dose, single or two shots; a few received placebo; per-sample allocation not given. On day 63 after the first injection, vaccine and placebo recipients gave samples. The protocol was immunoSEQ multiplex PCR, while the TCRdb copy is restricted to in-frame clones and leaves out a portion. Of about 680,000 clones listed, roughly 90% were seen once; the top ten hold around 1.4%. The sequences come from peripheral blood, collected in a trial of Ad26.COV2.S vaccine versus placebo. Receptors originate from a person aged 18-65 years who received the Ad26.COV2.S COVID-19 vaccine or a placebo.

Comments on this clone: The sample carries other DNA sequences with the same CDR3. This rearrangement joins TRBV30 to TRBJ2-3; no clear D gene. Germline V gene lookup returns CDR1 GTSNPN and CDR2 SVGIG (reference sequence). CDR3 size: 12 residues. Trimming took 3 bases from V and 3 from J, leaving 7 bases between them. In DNA, the CDR3 is TGTGCCTGGAGCGTCGGGACAGATACGCAGTATTTT. Its translation is CAWSVGTDTQYF.

This chain uses TRBV15 with TRBJ2-7, with 11 bases identical to TRBD2. V dropped 3 bases and J dropped 3; count of bases not matched to a gene: 13. The CDR3 covers 18 residues. Germline lookup yields CDR1 LNHNV and CDR2 YYDKDF (reference sequence). The CDR3 nucleotides are TGTGCCACCAGCAGGGTAGCGGGAGGGCCCCGATCGTTCTACGAGCAGTACTTC. Encoded protein: CATSRVAGGPRSFYEQYF.

The rearrangement joins TRBV15 to TRBJ1-1; weak D call: TRBD1 (5 bases). This CDR3 is built from 12 residues. Deletions cut 5 bases from V and 4 bases from J, with 8 bases between. Germline V gene data show CDR1 as LNHNV and CDR2 as YYDKDF (reference sequence). The CDR3 spells CATSGGGTEAFF. Written as DNA, the CDR3 is TGTGCCACCAGCGGGGGGGGCACTGAAGCTTTCTTT.

V and J are TRBV6-5 and TRBJ2-6, with D uncertain. The CDR3 runs 15 residues. Germline V gene lookup returns CDR1 MNHEY and CDR2 SVGAGI. Trimming took off 2 bases at V and 3 bases at J, with 8 bases between the two ends. CDR3 region: CASSYRPDGANVLTF. The DNA of the CDR3 is TGTGCCAGCAGTTACAGGCCTGATGGGGCCAACGTCCTGACTTTC.

The sample holds one count of this clone. Distinct nucleotide sequences in the sample also encode this CDR3. This chain links TRBV2 with TRBJ2-7, with D uncertain. Looked up from germline, CDR1 is SNHLY and CDR2 is FYNNEI. V was pared by 2 bases and J by 3 bases, with 5 bases between. The CDR3 is made up of 12 amino acids. CDR3 sequence reads: CASSENGYEQYF. DNA for the CDR3: TGTGCCAGCAGTGAAAACGGCTACGAGCAGTACTTC.

The CDR3 sequence is CASSVRATGGQETQYF. In DNA, the CDR3 is TGTGCCAGTAGTGTCCGGGCCACCGGGGGGCAAGAGACCCAGTACTTC. The J gene is TRBJ2-5, the V gene TRBV19; 7 positions agree with TRBD2. With 5 bases clipped from V and 2 bases from J, the junction kept 11 bases outside the gene matches. The V gene's germline CDR1 is LNHDA and CDR2 SQIVND (reference sequence). This CDR3 has 16 amino acids.

The genes are TRBV30 and TRBJ1-5, with 7 bases that match TRBD1. Germline-derived CDR1 and CDR2 are GTSNPN and SVGIG (reference sequence). J lost 11 bases, V lost 2 bases, and 6 bases had no gene match. The CDR3 totals 12 residues. Here the CDR3 DNA reads TGTGCCTGGAGTCAGGGGGGGGAAGCCCAGCATTTT. Its protein product is CAWSQGGEAQHF.

The rearrangement joins TRBV6-2 or TRBV6-3 to TRBJ2-5, with 9 bases that match TRBD2. Germline V gene sequence: CDR1 MNHEY, CDR2 SVGEGT. The J segment lost 3 bases and the V segment lost 5 bases, leaving 7 bases of the junction unmatched. The CDR3 contains 15 residues. CDR3 region: CASSPRVAGEETQYF. CDR3 bases: TGTGCCAGCAGTCCCAGGGTAGCGGGGGAAGAGACCCAGTACTTC.

The gene calls are TRBV6-6 and TRBJ2-6; D may correspond to TRBD1 or TRBD2 (6 bases each). Germline V gene lookup returns CDR1 MNHNY and CDR2 SVGAGI (reference sequence). The ends were cut back, 5 bases at V and 0 bases at J, with 17 bases in the middle. There are 18 residues in the CDR3. CDR3 sequence reads: CASSHGGGVGSGANVLTF. The CDR3 DNA reads TGTGCCAGCAGTCACGGGGGCGGGGTAGGCTCTGGGGCCAACGTCCTGACTTTC.

The V call is TRBV7-9, the J call TRBJ1-2, with D perhaps TRBD1 (6 bases). V shed 4 bases and J shed 1 base, with 13 bases lying between them. This CDR3 comprises 15 residues. Germline assignment: CDR1 SEHNR and CDR2 FQNEAQ (reference sequence). Here the CDR3 reads CASSSQGGVNYGYTF. The CDR3 DNA sequence: TGTGCCAGCAGCTCACAGGGAGGTGTTAACTATGGCTACACCTTC.

In the case of this clone: Other nucleotide sequences in the sample specify the same CDR3. V is TRBV6-2 or TRBV6-3 and J is TRBJ2-7; tentatively, D is TRBD1 (6 bases). From germline, CDR1 is MNHEY and CDR2 SVGEGT. Trimming shortened V by 5 bases and J by 0 bases, and 11 bases separated the two germline ends. CDR3 length: 14 residues. CDR3 coding DNA: TGTGCCAGCAGTACTACAGGGAGCTCCTACGAGCAGTACTTC. This gives the protein CASSTTGSSYEQYF.